These 16 T cell receptor beta chains were all obtained from the same sample, sequenced in a study of blood T cell repertoires in COVID-19 (dated by TCRdb to the early 2020s). Library preparation was by the immunoSEQ multiplex PCR assay. The immuneACCESS repertoire file appears here via TCRdb, limited to in-frame rearrangements. These files lack a portion of the clones; in checked studies, under half of the deficit traces to unresolved V genes, and the cause of the others is not known. The sample has over 300,000 clones on record, 75% to 85% of them singletons. The ten largest clones capture 7.2% of the sample. What was sequenced was peripheral blood. The receptors come from a human donor in a cohort sampled during active COVID-19.

The chain carries TRBV20-1 and TRBJ2-5, with D possibly being TRBD1 (6 bases). V was shortened by 5 bases and J by 2 bases, with 12 bases between the two germline ends. This CDR3 is built from 13 residues. Per the germline V gene, CDR1 is DFQATT and CDR2 is SNEGSKA (reference sequence). CDR3 amino acids: CSARVTGQETQYF. CDR3 nucleotide sequence: TGCAGTGCTCGTGTGACAGGACAAGAGACCCAGTACTTC.

The chain couples TRBV6-5 to TRBJ2-2, with 9 bases matching TRBD1. The CDR3 has 15 residues. The junction had 3 bases not matched to a gene; V was cut back by 5 bases and J by 2 bases. Per the germline V gene, CDR1 is MNHEY and CDR2 is SVGAGI. Here the CDR3 reads CASSNRGRNTGELFF. The DNA for the CDR3 is TGTGCCAGCAGTAACAGGGGGCGTAACACCGGGGAGCTGTTTTTT.

In this sample, this clone turned up many times. This chain connects TRBV2 to TRBJ1-6, with D perhaps matching TRBD1 (6 bases). The CDR3 covers 15 residues. The germline V and J ends were trimmed by 11 bases and 1 base, with 15 bases remaining between them. Germline V gene sequence: CDR1 SNHLY, CDR2 FYNNEI. The CDR3 bases are TGTGCCTCCCGACAAGGGGGTTCCTATAATTCACCCCTCCACTTT. Protein product: CASRQGGSYNSPLHF.

This chain connects TRBV6-5 to TRBJ2-7; D perhaps matches TRBD1 (6 bases). CDR1 MNHEY and CDR2 SVGAGI come from the germline V gene. Deletions cut 3 bases from V and 0 bases from J, with 15 bases between. The length of the CDR3 is 16 residues. In DNA, the CDR3 is TGTGCCAGCAGTTATACAGGGTCCCTAAGCTCCTACGAGCAGTACTTC. Translation gives CASSYTGSLSSYEQYF.

The chain is built from TRBV28 and TRBJ1-6; D is unresolved. Trimming removed 5 bases from V and 1 base from J, with 12 bases in between. Germline-derived CDR1 and CDR2 are MDHEN and SYDVKM. CDR3 length: 16 residues. The CDR3 DNA sequence: TGTGCCAGCAGTATTTGGGGAGGGTCCTATAATTCACCCCTCCACTTT. It is translated as CASSIWGGSYNSPLHF.

The rearrangement joins TRBV24-1 to TRBJ2-7; D may be TRBD2 (5 bases). CDR1 and CDR2 (germline): KGHDR, SFDVKD. The CDR3 has 13 amino acids. The V and J ends lost 2 bases and 6 bases respectively, with 10 bases between them. The CDR3, as DNA: TGTGCCACCAGTGATTCGGGCCGGGGCGAGCAGTACTTC. Translated: CATSDSGRGEQYF.

The V and J genes are TRBV27 and TRBJ2-7; possibly TRBD1 for D (5 bases). Germline values: CDR1 MNHEY, CDR2 SMNVEV (reference sequence). The CDR3 spans 15 residues. With 5 bases removed from V and 0 bases from J, the gap between germline ends came to 14 bases. CDR3 sequence reads: CASSTRDYSSYEQYF. The CDR3 DNA reads as TGTGCCAGCAGTACCAGGGATTACAGCTCCTACGAGCAGTACTTC.

The chain uses TRBV5-1 and TRBJ1-1, with 8 bases matching TRBD1. Germline V gives CDR1 SGHRS, CDR2 YFSETQ. The length of the CDR3 is 17 residues. Trimming removed 3 bases from V and 1 base from J; junction bases left unmatched: 11. The CDR3 reads CASSSPIRQGANTEAFF. CDR3 nucleotide sequence: TGCGCCAGCAGCTCACCTATTCGGCAGGGGGCGAACACTGAAGCTTTCTTT. Looking up the rest from reference TRBV5-1 and TRBJ1-1 gives the full variable domain: KAGVTQTPRYLIKTRGQQVTLSCSPISGHRSVSWYQQTPGQGLQFLFEYFSETQRNKGNFPGRFSGRQFSNSRSEMNVSTLELGDSALYLCASSSPIRQGANTEAFFGQGTRLTVV.

The genes are TRBV5-6 and TRBJ1-1; D is perhaps TRBD1 (5 bases). The CDR3 has 14 amino acids. V shed 5 bases and J shed 1 base, with 12 bases lying between them. Germline V CDR1 and CDR2: SGHDT, YYEEEE. The DNA of the CDR3 is TGTGCCAGCAGAAGATGGGGCGGGAACACTGAAGCTTTCTTT. Its protein product is CASRRWGGNTEAFF.

The rearrangement links TRBV19 to TRBJ1-3; D remains ambiguous. Per the germline V gene, CDR1 is LNHDA and CDR2 is SQIVND (reference sequence). Trimming took 7 bases from V and 7 from J, leaving 8 bases between them. The length of the CDR3 is 11 residues. This chain's CDR3 is CASTHRNTIYF. The CDR3 DNA follows: TGTGCCAGTACCCATCGGAACACCATATATTTT.

The chain couples TRBV7-9 to TRBJ1-1, with 9 positions matching TRBD1. In germline, CDR1 is SEHNR, CDR2 FQNEAQ (reference sequence). The CDR3 runs 15 residues. V dropped 6 bases and J dropped 3; count of bases not matched to a gene: 8. CDR3 residues: CASRSQWTGDTEAFF. CDR3 nucleotides: TGTGCCAGCAGGTCTCAGTGGACAGGGGACACTGAAGCTTTCTTT.

The genes are TRBV6-6 and TRBJ1-2; D not certain. Germline assignment: CDR1 MNHNY and CDR2 SVGAGI (reference sequence). The CDR3 runs 13 residues. V was clipped by 7 bases and J by 7 bases, with 16 bases between them. For the CDR3, the DNA is TGTGCCAGCATACTGAGAGGTTTGGGTGGCTACACCTTC. Its translation is CASILRGLGGYTF.

This chain links TRBV19 with TRBJ2-3, with 9 positions matching TRBD1. The CDR3 is made up of 13 amino acids. The V gene's germline CDR1 is LNHDA and CDR2 SQIVND (reference sequence). The V segment lost 5 bases and the J segment 9 bases; nucleotides outside the gene matches: 6. The CDR3 DNA sequence: TGTGCCAGTAGTCCCGGGACAGGGAACACGCAGTATTTT. It codes for CASSPGTGNTQYF. The variable domain in full, with the rest retrieved from reference TRBV19 and TRBJ2-3, is DGGITQSPKYLFRKEGQNVTLSCEQNLNHDAMYWYRQDPGQGLRLIYYSQIVNDFQKGDIAEGYSVSREKKESFPLTVTSAQKNPTAFYLCASSPGTGNTQYFGPGTRLTVL.

The chain is built from TRBV6-5 and TRBJ1-1; TRBD1 matches 7 bases. Germline V gives CDR1 MNHEY, CDR2 SVGAGI. This CDR3 is built from 10 residues. After removal of 11 bases from V and 10 bases from J, the junction contained 7 bases not matched to a gene. CDR3 sequence: CASGGSTAFF. Here the CDR3 DNA reads TGTGCCTCAGGGGGGAGTACAGCTTTCTTT.

V and J are TRBV28 and TRBJ1-2; no firm D call. The CDR3 is 14 residues long. The V gene's germline CDR1 is MDHEN and CDR2 SYDVKM. V was trimmed by 3 bases and J by 7 bases, leaving 15 bases between them. The CDR3 coding sequence is TGTGCCAGCAGTTTCTCCTCGGCGAGGTTTGGCTACACCTTC. As protein: CASSFSSARFGYTF.

The CDR3 DNA is TGTGCCAGCAGTTCTTCTGACGGAGGCAATCAGCCCCAGCATTTT. It yields the protein CASSSSDGGNQPQHF. The chain is built from TRBV6-5 and TRBJ1-5; no firm D call. CDR3 length: 15 residues. Germline-derived CDR1 and CDR2 are MNHEY and SVGAGI. Trimming removed 4 bases from V and 2 bases from J, with 12 bases in between.